These 20 T cell receptor beta chains originate from one sample sequenced in a study of tumor-infiltrating lymphocytes in primary liver carcinoma. TCR beta cDNA was made from around 460 ng total RNA with a constant-region primer. Investigators got TCR beta libraries out of three nested multiplex PCR rounds, done with slightly modified ARM-PCR. It was with TRBV1-TRBV30 forward primers and a C-beta reverse primer that the first two PCR rounds were run, at around 9 cycles each. Using its own MiXCR run on the multiplex PCR reads, TCRdb lists one record per CDR3 protein. The table includes just over 300,000 distinct CDR3 sequences, roughly three fifths detected once. Alongside blood RNA obtained from unsorted whole blood, germline DNA was also extracted. The material sequenced was peripheral blood. The receptors derive from a woman under 40 with primary liver carcinoma and hepatitis B virus infection.

The table lists this clonotype with many counts. CDR3 sequence reads: CASGLGQSEAFF. The CDR3 DNA sequence: TGTGCTAGTGGTTTGGGACAGTCTGAAGCTTTCTTT. The chain recombines TRBV12-5 with TRBJ1-1, with D perhaps TRBD1 (5 bases). V lost 1 base and J 6 bases, leaving 6 bases between the germline ends. Germline V gene lookup returns CDR1 LGHNT and CDR2 FRNRAP. This CDR3 has 12 residues. Filled out from reference TRBV12-5 and TRBJ1-1, the complete variable domain reads DARVTQTPRHKVTEMGQEVTMRCQPILGHNTVFWYRQTMMQGLELLAYFRNRAPLDDSGMPKDRFSAEMPDATLATLKIQPSEPRDSAVYFCASGLGQSEAFFGQGTRLTVV.

Worth noting for this clonotype: At one boundary the junction diverges from the germline segment, which might be a read error. The V and J genes are TRBV12-3 or TRBV12-4 and TRBJ2-2, with TRBD2 as a possible D gene (6 bases). The CDR3 is made up of 13 amino acids. The CDR3 coding sequence is TGTGCCGGCAGTTCTACCCGGGGGGGGGAGCTGTTTTTT. It codes for CAGSSTRGGELFF.

V and J are TRBV6-5 and TRBJ2-2, with 8 positions matching TRBD2. CDR3 length: 16 residues. Germline values: CDR1 MNHEY, CDR2 SVGAGI. With V trimmed by 9 bases and J by 4 bases, 13 bases remained unmatched. CDR3 in amino acids: CARSLTSGRPTGELFF. DNA for the CDR3: TGTGCCAGGAGTCTCACTAGCGGCAGGCCCACCGGGGAGCTGTTTTTT.

The gene calls are TRBV6-5 and TRBJ1-6, with 9 bases lining up with TRBD1. V dropped 4 bases and J dropped 9; count of bases not matched to a gene: 7. Germline CDR1 is MNHEY and CDR2 is SVGAGI. This CDR3 is built from 15 residues. The CDR3 DNA sequence: TGTGCCAGCAGTTCCGTGGACAGGGGTGCTTCACCCCTCCACTTT. Translation gives CASSSVDRGASPLHF.

The V gene is TRBV21-1, the J gene TRBJ2-7; the table's D call TRBD1 went unverified against the DNA. TRBV21-1 represents a pseudogene. This CDR3 has 17 amino acids. The CDR3 DNA follows: TGTGCCAGCAGCAAAGAAAGCACAGGGAGACCTCGGAACGAGCAGTACTTC. This translates into CASSKESTGRPRNEQYF.

The chain uses TRBV6-1 and TRBJ2-1; 7 bases line up with TRBD2. Germline CDR1 is MNHNS and CDR2 is SASEGT. The CDR3 sequence is 14 residues long. The CDR3, as DNA: TGTTCTGGCAGACTAGCCGGAGAGGGTGGTGAGCAGTTCTTC. It yields the protein CSGRLAGEGGEQFF.

Many counts were recorded for this clonotype. For the CDR3, the DNA is TGTGCCAGCAGTTCAAGCCCGGGGGGAAACACCATATATTTT. Its protein product is CASSSSPGGNTIYF. The chain is built from TRBV12-3 or TRBV12-4 and TRBJ1-3; D ambiguous. V was pared by 4 bases and J by 4 bases, with 11 bases between. The CDR3 length is 14 residues.

A note on this clonotype: A junction end diverges from the germline sequence, so it may reflect a read error. This chain links TRBV13 with TRBJ2-5; TRBD2 agrees at 13 bases. The CDR3 extends over 17 amino acids. CDR1 and CDR2 (germline): PRHDT, FYEKMQ (reference sequence). For the CDR3, the DNA is TGTGCCACCAGCCTCATGACTAGCGGGAGGTACCGGGAGACCCAGTACTTC. This encodes CATSLMTSGRYRETQYF.

With respect to this clonotype: The CDR3 carries no conserved terminal phenylalanine or tryptophan, so it likely arises from a read error. The J gene is TRBJ1-1, the V gene TRBV30; D gene unclear. Germline V gene lookup returns CDR1 GTSNPN and CDR2 SVGIG (reference sequence). Trimming took off 3 bases at V and 7 bases at J, with 12 bases between the two ends. CDR3 length: 12 amino acids. CDR3 in DNA: TGTGCCTGGAGCGGGGATAGGCTTGAAGCTTTCTTA. It encodes CAWSGDRLEAFL.

V usage is TRBV28 and J usage is TRBJ2-3, with 9 bases lining up with TRBD1. The CDR3 consists of 15 residues. The germline V gene has CDR1 MDHEN and CDR2 SYDVKM. Unmatched junction bases numbered 4, after V lost 3 bases and J lost 3 bases. The DNA for the CDR3 is TGTGCCAGCAGTTTTAGGGACAGGGAGACAGATACGCAGTATTTT. It encodes CASSFRDRETDTQYF.

The chain carries TRBV6-6 and TRBJ1-2; 8 bases agree with TRBD1. J was trimmed by 4 bases and V by 5 bases; bases with no gene match: 12. CDR1 MNHNY and CDR2 SVGAGI come from the germline V gene (reference sequence). The CDR3 is made up of 16 amino acids. The DNA of the CDR3 is TGTGCCAGCAGTCCCCGCGCCGGGACAGGTACCTATGGCTACACCTTC. Its translation: CASSPRAGTGTYGYTF.

About this clonotype itself: This may arise from a read error, as a much more abundant clone is one base away. Without the conserved terminal phenylalanine or tryptophan, this CDR3 likely stems from a read error. The limits of the CDR3 on the DNA are not certain, so only TCRdb's listed CDR3 is given. V is TRBV12-3 or TRBV12-4 and J is TRBJ1-2; the D call in the table, TRBD1, was not verified against the DNA. Inclusive of both ends, the CDR3 amounts to 15 amino acids. CDR3: CASSVLTFRSWDVTY.

This chain joins TRBV30 and TRBJ2-1; TRBD2 agrees at 12 bases. Germline trimming cut 3 bases from V and 7 bases from J; bases unmatched to any gene: 7. This CDR3 has 15 amino acids. Germline V gene sequence: CDR1 GTSNPN, CDR2 SVGIG (reference sequence). CDR3 in DNA: TGTGCCTGGAGCCAGGGACTAGCGGGCTGTAATGAGCAGTTCTTC. As protein: CAWSQGLAGCNEQFF. Full variable domain (outside the CDR3, taken from reference TRBV30 and TRBJ2-1): SQTIHQWPATLVQPVGSPLSLECTVEGTSNPNLYWYRQAAGRGLQLLFYSVGIGQISSEVPQNLSASRPQDRQFILSSKKLLLSDSGFYLCAWSQGLAGCNEQFFGPGTRLTVL.

The CDR3 coding sequence is TGTGCCAGCAGCTTTTTTACTGGGATAGAGGGAACCGGGGAGCTGTTTTTT. Translation: CASSFFTGIEGTGELFF. This chain links TRBV11-3 with TRBJ2-2, with TRBD2 as a possible D gene (5 bases). The CDR3 sequence is 17 residues long. From germline, CDR1 is SGHNT and CDR2 YENEEA. V was clipped by 3 bases and J by 5 bases, with 19 bases between them.

This clonotype was seen only a few times. V and J are TRBV18 and TRBJ2-2, with TRBD1 as a possible D gene (5 bases). The CDR3 sequence is 15 residues long. The V end lost 6 bases, the J end lost 3 bases, and 14 bases lay between the germline ends. CDR1 and CDR2 (germline): KGHSH, LQKENI. CDR3 nucleotides: TGTGCCAGCTCTCAAAGATCCAGGGACACCGGGGAGCTGTTTTTT. Translated, it gives CASSQRSRDTGELFF.

This clonotype was seen many times. The chain combines TRBV11-2 with TRBJ2-3; TRBD2 is a possible D gene (5 bases). V lost 1 base and J lost 3, with 11 bases in between. Germline-derived CDR1 and CDR2 are SGHAT and FQNNGV. This CDR3 comprises 15 residues. As DNA, the CDR3 is TGTGCCAGCAGCTTAGTGGGGAGTAGGACAGATACGCAGTATTTT. Translated: CASSLVGSRTDTQYF.

J is TRBJ1-2 and V is TRBV29-1, with D perhaps matching TRBD1 (6 bases). Trimming cost V 2 bases and J 8 bases, with 9 bases left between them. The germline V gene encodes CDR1 SQVTM and CDR2 ANQGSEA. This CDR3 spans 11 amino acids. DNA for the CDR3: TGCAGCGTTGAAAAGGGGGGGGGCTACACCTTC. Amino acids: CSVEKGGGYTF.

The rearrangement links TRBV11-2 to TRBJ2-7; no reliable D call. The DNA end lines up better with TRBJ2-1; the J call may be wrong. The CDR3 runs 14 residues. Per germline, CDR1 SGHAT and CDR2 FQNNGV. The CDR3 protein is CASSLVGFSYEQFF. CDR3 DNA: TGTGCCAGCAGCTTAGTGGGCTTCTCATACGAGCAGTTCTTC.

The gene calls are TRBV13 and TRBJ2-7; 8 nucleotides line up with TRBD2. V lost 5 bases and J lost 5; bases outside the gene matches: 5. Germline V gene lookup returns CDR1 PRHDT and CDR2 FYEKMQ (reference sequence). CDR3 length equals 13 residues. The CDR3 DNA reads TGTGCCAGCAGCGACGGACTAGCCGACGAGCAGTACTTC. Amino acids: CASSDGLADEQYF.

For this clonotype: This could be a read error, since a much larger clone is one nucleotide away. This sequence joins TRBV29-1 and TRBJ1-2; TRBD1 is a possible D gene (6 bases). The length of the CDR3 is 13 residues. Trimming cost V 7 bases and J 2 bases, with 14 bases left between them. Germline CDR1 reads SQVTM; CDR2 reads ANQGSEA. The CDR3 here is CSGALGGNYGYTF. CDR3 nucleotides: TGCAGCGGTGCTTTAGGGGGGAACTATGGCTACACCTTC.